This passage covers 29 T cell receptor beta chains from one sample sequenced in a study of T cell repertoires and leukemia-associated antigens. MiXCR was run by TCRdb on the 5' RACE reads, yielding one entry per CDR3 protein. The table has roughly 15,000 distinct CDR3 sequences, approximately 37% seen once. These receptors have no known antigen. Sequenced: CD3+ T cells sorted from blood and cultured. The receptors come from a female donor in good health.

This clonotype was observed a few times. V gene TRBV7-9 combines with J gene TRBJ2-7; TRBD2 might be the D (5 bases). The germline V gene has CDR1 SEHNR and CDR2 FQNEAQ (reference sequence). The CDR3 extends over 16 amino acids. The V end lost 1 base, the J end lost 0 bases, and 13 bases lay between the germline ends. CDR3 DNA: TGTGCCAGCAGCTTAGGGTATCAGGAGGACTCCTACGAGCAGTACTTC. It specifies CASSLGYQEDSYEQYF.

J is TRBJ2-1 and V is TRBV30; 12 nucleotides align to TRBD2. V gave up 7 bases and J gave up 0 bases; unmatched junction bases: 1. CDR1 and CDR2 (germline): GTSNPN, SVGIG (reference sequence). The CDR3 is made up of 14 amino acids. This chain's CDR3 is CALTSGSSYNEQFF. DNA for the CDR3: TGTGCCTTGACTAGCGGGAGCTCCTACAATGAGCAGTTCTTC.

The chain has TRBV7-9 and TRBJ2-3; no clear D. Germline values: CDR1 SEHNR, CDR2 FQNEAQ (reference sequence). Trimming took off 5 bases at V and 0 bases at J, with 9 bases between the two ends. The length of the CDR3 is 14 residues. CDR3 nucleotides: TGTGCCAGCAGCGTTGGCGAGAGCACAGATACGCAGTATTTT. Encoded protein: CASSVGESTDTQYF.

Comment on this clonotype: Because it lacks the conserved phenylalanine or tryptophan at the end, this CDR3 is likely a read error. The CDR3 nucleotides read TGCGCCAGTAGCCAAGAATTCAAGGCCGAAGCTTTCTTA. This translates into CASSQEFKAEAFL. The chain carries TRBV4-1 and TRBJ1-1; D gene ambiguous. The CDR3 has 13 residues. CDR1 is MGHRA, CDR2 YSYEKL, per germline.

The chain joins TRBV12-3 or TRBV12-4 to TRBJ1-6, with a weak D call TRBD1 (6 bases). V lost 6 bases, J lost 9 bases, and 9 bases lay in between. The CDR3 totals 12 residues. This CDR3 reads CASSRGASPLHF. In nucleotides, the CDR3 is TGTGCCAGCAGCCGGGGGGCTTCACCCCTCCACTTT.

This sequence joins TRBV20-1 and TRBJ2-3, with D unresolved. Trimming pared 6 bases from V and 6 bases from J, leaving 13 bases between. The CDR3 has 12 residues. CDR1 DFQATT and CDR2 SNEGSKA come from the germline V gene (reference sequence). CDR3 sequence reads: CSANDARDTQYF. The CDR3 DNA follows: TGCAGTGCAAACGACGCGCGGGATACGCAGTATTTT.

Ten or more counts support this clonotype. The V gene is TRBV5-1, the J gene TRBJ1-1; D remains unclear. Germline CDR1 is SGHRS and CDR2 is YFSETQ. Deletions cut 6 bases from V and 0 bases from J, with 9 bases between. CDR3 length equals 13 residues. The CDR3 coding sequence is TGCGCCAGCACTAGGACGGTGAACACTGAAGCTTTCTTT. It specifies CASTRTVNTEAFF.

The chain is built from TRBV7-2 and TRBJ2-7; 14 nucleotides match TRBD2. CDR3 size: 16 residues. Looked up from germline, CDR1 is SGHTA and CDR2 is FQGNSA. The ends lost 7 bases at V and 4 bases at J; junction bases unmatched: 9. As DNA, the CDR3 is TGTGCCAGCATCACCGGGACTAGCGGGAGTTTGTACGAGCAGTACTTC. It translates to CASITGTSGSLYEQYF.

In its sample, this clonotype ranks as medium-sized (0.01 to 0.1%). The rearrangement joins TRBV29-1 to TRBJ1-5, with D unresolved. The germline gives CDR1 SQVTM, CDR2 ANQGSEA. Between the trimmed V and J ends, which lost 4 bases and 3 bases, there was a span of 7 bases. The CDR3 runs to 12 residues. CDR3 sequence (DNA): TGCAGCGTTGTGGCACCCAATCAGCCCCAGCATTTT. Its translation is CSVVAPNQPQHF.

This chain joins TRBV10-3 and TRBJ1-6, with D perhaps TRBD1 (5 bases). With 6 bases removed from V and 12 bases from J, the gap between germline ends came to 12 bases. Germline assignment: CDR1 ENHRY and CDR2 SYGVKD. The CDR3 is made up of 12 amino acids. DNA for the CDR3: TGTGCCATCAGGGGGCCAATGAGACCCCTCCACTTT. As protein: CAIRGPMRPLHF.

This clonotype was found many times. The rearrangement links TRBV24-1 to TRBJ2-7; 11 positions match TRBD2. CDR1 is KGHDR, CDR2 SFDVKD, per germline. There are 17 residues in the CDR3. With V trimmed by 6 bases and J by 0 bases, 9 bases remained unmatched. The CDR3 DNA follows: TGTGCCACCAGTCACCCGGGACTAGCGGTAACCTCCTACGAGCAGTACTTC. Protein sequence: CATSHPGLAVTSYEQYF.

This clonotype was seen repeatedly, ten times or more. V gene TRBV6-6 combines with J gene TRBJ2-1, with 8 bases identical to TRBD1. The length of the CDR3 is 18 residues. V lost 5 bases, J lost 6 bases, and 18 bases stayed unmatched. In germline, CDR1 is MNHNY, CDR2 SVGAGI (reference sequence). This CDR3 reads CASSTDRGWIRSGNEQFF. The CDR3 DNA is TGTGCCAGCAGTACTGACAGGGGCTGGATTAGAAGTGGCAATGAGCAGTTCTTC.

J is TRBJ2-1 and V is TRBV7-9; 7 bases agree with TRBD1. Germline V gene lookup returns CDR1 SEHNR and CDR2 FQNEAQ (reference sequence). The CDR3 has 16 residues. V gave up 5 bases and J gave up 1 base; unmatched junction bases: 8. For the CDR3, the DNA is TGTGCCAGCAGCCAGAAGGGACAGTTTTCCTACAATGAGCAGTTCTTC. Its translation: CASSQKGQFSYNEQFF.

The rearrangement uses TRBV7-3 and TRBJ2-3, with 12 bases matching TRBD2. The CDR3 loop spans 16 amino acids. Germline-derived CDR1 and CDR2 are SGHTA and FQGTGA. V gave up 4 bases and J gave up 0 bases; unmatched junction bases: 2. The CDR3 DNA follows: TGTGCCAGCAGCTCAGGACTAGCGGGAAGCACAGATACGCAGTATTTT. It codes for CASSSGLAGSTDTQYF.

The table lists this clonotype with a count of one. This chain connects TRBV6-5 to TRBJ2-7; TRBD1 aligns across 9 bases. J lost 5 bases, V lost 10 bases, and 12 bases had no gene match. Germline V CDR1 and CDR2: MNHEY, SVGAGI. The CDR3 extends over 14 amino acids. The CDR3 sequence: CANRTGAGLDEQYF. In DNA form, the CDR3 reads TGTGCCAACAGGACAGGGGCCGGGTTAGACGAGCAGTACTTC.

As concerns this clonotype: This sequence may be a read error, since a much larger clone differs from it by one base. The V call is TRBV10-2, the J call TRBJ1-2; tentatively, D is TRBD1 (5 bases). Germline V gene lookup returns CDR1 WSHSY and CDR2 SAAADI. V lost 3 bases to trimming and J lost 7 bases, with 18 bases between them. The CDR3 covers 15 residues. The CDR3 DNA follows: TGCGCCAGCAGTGATTTCAGGGTCCTATGGGGTGGCTACACCTTC. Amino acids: CASSDFRVLWGGYTF.

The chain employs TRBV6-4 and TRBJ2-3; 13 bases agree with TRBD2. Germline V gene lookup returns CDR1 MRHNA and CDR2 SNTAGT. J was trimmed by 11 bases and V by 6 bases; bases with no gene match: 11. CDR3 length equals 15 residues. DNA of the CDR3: TGTGCCAGCAGCGTCGGGACTAGCGGGAACAATGAGCAGTATTTT. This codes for CASSVGTSGNNEQYF.

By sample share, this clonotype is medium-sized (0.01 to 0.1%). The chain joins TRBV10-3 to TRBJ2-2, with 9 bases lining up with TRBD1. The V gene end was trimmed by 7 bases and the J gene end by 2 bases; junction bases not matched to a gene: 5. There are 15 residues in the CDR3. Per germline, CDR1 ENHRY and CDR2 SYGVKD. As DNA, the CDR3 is TGTGCCATCAACATGGACAGGGGAAACACCGGGGAGCTGTTTTTT. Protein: CAINMDRGNTGELFF.

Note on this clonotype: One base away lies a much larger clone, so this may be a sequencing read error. DNA of the CDR3: TGTGCCAGCAGTTGCGGCGGGACAGTAGTTTACGAGCAGTACTTC. Translation gives CASSCGGTVVYEQYF. This chain uses TRBV6-6 with TRBJ2-7; tentatively, D is TRBD1 (7 bases). Germline V CDR1 and CDR2: MNHNY, SVGAGI (reference sequence). V lost 4 bases, J lost 4 bases, and 17 bases lay in between. The CDR3 length is 15 residues.

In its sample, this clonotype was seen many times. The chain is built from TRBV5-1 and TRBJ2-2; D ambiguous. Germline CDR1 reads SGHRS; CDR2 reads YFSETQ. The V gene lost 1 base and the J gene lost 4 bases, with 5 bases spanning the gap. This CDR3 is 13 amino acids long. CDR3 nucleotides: TGCGCCAGCAGCTTGACGGGCACCGGGGAGCTGTTTTTT. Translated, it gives CASSLTGTGELFF.

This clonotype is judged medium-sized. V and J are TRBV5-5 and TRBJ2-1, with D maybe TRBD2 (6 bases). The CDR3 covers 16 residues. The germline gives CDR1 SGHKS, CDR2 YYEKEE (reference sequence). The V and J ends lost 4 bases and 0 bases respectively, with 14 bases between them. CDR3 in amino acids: CASSDRGGTSYNEQFF. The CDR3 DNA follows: TGTGCCAGCAGCGACCGGGGAGGTACCTCCTACAATGAGCAGTTCTTC.

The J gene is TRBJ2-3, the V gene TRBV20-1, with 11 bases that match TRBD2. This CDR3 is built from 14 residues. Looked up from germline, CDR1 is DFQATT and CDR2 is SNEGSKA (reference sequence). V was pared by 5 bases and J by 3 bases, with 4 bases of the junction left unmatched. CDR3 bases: TGCAGTGCTGGAAGGACTAGCGGGACAGATACGCAGTATTTT. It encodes CSAGRTSGTDTQYF.

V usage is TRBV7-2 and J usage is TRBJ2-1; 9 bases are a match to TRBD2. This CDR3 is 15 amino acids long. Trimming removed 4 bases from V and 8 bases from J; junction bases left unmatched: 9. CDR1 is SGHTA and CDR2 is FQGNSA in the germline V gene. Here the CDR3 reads CASSSGLALTHEQFF. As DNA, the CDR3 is TGTGCCAGCAGCTCTGGACTAGCGCTTACCCATGAGCAGTTCTTC.

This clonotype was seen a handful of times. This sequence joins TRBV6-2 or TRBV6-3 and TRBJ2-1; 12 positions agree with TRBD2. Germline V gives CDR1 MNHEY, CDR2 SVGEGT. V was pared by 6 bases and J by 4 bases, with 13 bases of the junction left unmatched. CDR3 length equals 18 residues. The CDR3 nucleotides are TGTGCCAGCAGACGGCGACTAGCGGGAGACGGTTCTTACAATGAGCAGTTCTTC. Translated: CASRRRLAGDGSYNEQFF.

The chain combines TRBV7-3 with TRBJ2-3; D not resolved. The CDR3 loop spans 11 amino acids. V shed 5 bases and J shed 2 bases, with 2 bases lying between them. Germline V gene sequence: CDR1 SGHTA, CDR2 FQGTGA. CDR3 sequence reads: CASSPTDTQYF. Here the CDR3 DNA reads TGTGCCAGCAGCCCCACAGATACGCAGTATTTT.

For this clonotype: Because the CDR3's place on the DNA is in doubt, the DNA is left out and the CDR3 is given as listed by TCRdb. The CDR3: CATKRGGHYGCTF. The genes are TRBV27 and TRBJ1-2; TRBD1 is taken as the D call from the table, unchecked against the DNA. With termini counted, the CDR3 has 13 amino acids. CDR1 is MNHEY and CDR2 is SMNVEV in the germline V gene (reference sequence).

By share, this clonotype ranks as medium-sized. Here the CDR3 DNA reads TGTGCCAGCAGCCGCCGTGATGGACTAGTTGGGAATGAGCAGTTCTTC. Protein product: CASSRRDGLVGNEQFF. The chain links TRBV12-3 or TRBV12-4 to TRBJ2-1, with 7 bases aligning to TRBD2. The CDR3 is 16 amino acids. Unmatched junction bases numbered 15, after V lost 6 bases and J lost 7 bases.

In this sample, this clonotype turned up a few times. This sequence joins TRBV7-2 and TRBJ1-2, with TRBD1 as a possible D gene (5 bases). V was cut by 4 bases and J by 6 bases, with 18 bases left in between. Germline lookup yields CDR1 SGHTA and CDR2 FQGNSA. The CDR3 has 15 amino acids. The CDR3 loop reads CASSSRDAGRHGYTF. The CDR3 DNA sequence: TGTGCCAGCAGCTCGCGGGACGCGGGTCGACATGGCTACACCTTC.

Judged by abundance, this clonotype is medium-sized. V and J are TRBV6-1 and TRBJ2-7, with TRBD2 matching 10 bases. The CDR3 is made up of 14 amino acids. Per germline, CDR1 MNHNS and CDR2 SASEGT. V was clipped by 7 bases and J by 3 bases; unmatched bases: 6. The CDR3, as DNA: TGTGCCAGCAAGACTCTAGCGGGAGTCTACGAGCAGTACTTC. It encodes CASKTLAGVYEQYF.